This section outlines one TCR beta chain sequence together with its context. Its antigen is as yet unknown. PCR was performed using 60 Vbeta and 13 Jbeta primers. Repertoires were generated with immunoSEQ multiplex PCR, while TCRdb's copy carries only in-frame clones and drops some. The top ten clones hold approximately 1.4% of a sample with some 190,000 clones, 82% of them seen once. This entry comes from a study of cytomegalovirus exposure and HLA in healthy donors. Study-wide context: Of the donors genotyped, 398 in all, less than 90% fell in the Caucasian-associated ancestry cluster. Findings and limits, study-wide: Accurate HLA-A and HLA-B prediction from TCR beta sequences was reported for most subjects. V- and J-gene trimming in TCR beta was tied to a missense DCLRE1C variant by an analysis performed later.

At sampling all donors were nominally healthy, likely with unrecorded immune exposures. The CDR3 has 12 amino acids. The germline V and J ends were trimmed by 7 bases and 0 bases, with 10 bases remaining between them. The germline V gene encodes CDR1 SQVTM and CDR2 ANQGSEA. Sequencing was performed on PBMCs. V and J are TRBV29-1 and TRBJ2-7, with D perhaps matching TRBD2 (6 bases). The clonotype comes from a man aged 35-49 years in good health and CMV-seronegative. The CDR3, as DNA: TGCAGCGCCCGCGGGGCCTCCTACGAGCAGTACTTC. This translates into CSARGASYEQYF.